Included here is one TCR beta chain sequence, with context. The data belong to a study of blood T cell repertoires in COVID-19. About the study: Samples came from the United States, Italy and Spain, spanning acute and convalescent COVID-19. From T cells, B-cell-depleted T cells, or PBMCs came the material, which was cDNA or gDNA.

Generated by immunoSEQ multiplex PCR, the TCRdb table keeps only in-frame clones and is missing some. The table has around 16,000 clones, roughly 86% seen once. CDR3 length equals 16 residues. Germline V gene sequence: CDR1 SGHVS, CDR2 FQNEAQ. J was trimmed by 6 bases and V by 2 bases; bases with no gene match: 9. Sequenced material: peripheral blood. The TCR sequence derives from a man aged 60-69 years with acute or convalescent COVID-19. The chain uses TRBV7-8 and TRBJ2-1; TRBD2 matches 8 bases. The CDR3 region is CASSLSFSGDTNEQFF. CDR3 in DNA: TGTGCCAGCAGCTTATCATTTAGCGGGGACACCAATGAGCAGTTCTTC. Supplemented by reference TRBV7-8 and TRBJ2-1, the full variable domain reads GAGVSQSPRYKVAKRGQDVALRCDPISGHVSLFWYQQALGQGPEFLTYFQNEAQLDKSGLPSDRFFAERPEGSVSTLKIQRTQQEDSAVYLCASSLSFSGDTNEQFFGPGTRLTVL.